The entry below describes one TCR beta chain. The V gene's germline CDR1 is KGHDR and CDR2 SFDVKD. Trimming cost V 9 bases and J 0 bases, with 11 bases left between them. The CDR3 loop spans 14 amino acids. These data come from a study of prognosis after radiotherapy for stage I lung cancer. Across the whole study: Without exception, patients with non-small cell lung cancer were deemed medically inoperable. SBRT spanned 3 to 5 fractions, reaching a biologically effective dose of at least 100 Gy. The study gave no patient concurrent therapy with stereotactic body radiotherapy. Roughly 11 patients' tumors were adenocarcinoma, and six to eight patients' tumors were squamous cell carcinoma.

The genomic DNA TCR beta CDR3 region underwent two rounds of multiplex PCR. Amplification during the initial PCR round employed primers specific to each TRBV and TRBJ gene. TCRdb re-analysed the multiplex PCR reads in MiXCR, keeping a single row per CDR3 protein. This table has some 15,000 distinct CDR3 sequences, over 15% appearing once. This receptor was taken from a donor at least 50 years old with non-small cell lung cancer. The input for sequencing was PBMCs, taken before or after stereotactic body radiation therapy (not recorded which). The genes are TRBV24-1 and TRBJ2-1; D is perhaps TRBD1 (6 bases). The CDR3 DNA reads TGTGCCACCCGCAGGGGTCTCTCCTACAATGAGCAGTTCTTC. This codes for CATRRGLSYNEQFF.